The clone carrying this TCR beta chain was observed a few times. The antigen is undetermined. The sample comes from a study of cytomegalovirus exposure and HLA in healthy donors. 13 Jbeta primers and 60 Vbeta primers were used for the PCR. Method: immunoSEQ multiplex PCR; TCRdb's copy keeps in-frame clones and lacks some. This repertoire shows about 88,000 clones, about 77% found once; its top ten account for around 4.5%. Study conclusions and caveats: Sequencing likely produced, as an artifact, a cluster of highly shared sequence variants.

The clonotype comes from a woman in her thirties or forties in good health and CMV-seronegative. Sequenced input: PBMCs.

The CDR3 is CASSQNTGQPQHF. Here the CDR3 DNA reads TGTGCCAGCAGCCAGAATACGGGTCAGCCCCAGCATTTT. The gene calls are TRBV4-2 and TRBJ1-5; no reliable D call. The CDR3 length is 13 residues. The germline V and J ends were trimmed by 3 bases and 6 bases, with 9 bases remaining between them. Germline V CDR1 and CDR2: LGHNA, YNFKEQ.